This entry features one T cell receptor beta chain sequence. The antigen remains undetermined. This specimen comes from a study of T cell responses to AZD1222 COVID-19 vaccine. Study at large: Some second doses came at about 4 weeks and others at about 12 weeks; these were pooled. Study-wide results and limits: Every sample of the repertoires postdated the peak T cell response.

Trimming stripped 3 bases from V and 0 bases from J, with 11 bases between. The CDR3 covers 16 residues. Germline V gives CDR1 LNHDA, CDR2 SQIVND (reference sequence). The table came from immunoSEQ multiplex PCR; TCRdb's copy has only in-frame clones and leaves some out. The repertoire consists of 180,000 or so clones, with approximately 94% occurring once and the leading ten covering 2% to 3%. This clonotype was obtained from an adult in good health. Sequences were derived from peripheral blood, sampled on day 0 of AZD1222 vaccination. The J gene is TRBJ2-2, the V gene TRBV19; D perhaps matches TRBD1 (6 bases). The CDR3 DNA follows: TGTGCCAGTAGTATTCTCGCAGGGGCGAACACCGGGGAGCTGTTTTTT. Its protein product is CASSILAGANTGELFF. Using reference TRBV19 and TRBJ2-2 for the parts outside the CDR3, the full variable domain is DGGITQSPKYLFRKEGQNVTLSCEQNLNHDAMYWYRQDPGQGLRLIYYSQIVNDFQKGDIAEGYSVSREKKESFPLTVTSAQKNPTAFYLCASSILAGANTGELFFGEGSRLTVL.